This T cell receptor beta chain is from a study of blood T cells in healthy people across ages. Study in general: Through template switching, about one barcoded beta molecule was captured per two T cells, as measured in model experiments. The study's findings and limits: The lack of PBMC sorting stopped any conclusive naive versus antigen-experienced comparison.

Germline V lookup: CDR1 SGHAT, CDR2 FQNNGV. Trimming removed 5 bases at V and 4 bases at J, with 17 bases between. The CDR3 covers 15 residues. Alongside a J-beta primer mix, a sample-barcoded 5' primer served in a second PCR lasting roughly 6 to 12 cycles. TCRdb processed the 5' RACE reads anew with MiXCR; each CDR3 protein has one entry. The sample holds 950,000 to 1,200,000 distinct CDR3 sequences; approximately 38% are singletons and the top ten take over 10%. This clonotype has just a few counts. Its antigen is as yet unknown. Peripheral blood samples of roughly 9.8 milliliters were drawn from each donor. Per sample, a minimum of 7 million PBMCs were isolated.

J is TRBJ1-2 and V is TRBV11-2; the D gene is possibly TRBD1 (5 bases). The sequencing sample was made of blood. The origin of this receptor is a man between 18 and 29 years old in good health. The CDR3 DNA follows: TGTGCCAGCAGCACCTGGGACGCGGATACCTATGGCTACACCTTC. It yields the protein CASSTWDADTYGYTF.